This is a list of T cell receptor beta chains from one sample in a study of regulatory T cells in long-lasting Graves disease. TCRdb used MiXCR to reprocess the multiplex PCR reads, holding one entry per CDR3 protein. The sample includes about 240,000 distinct CDR3 sequences, around 20% of them seen just once. Sequences were derived from peripheral blood mononuclear cells (PBMCs), sampled at new diagnosis, from a patient treated with antithyroid drugs. Source of these receptors: a female donor with Graves disease. Both conserved end residues are part of each CDR3. A D gene is named only where the DNA matches it firmly. For some rows the clone size is stated as once, few or many, or as a class when expanded; others skip it.

J | V | D | size | DNA | CDR3
TRBJ1-5 | TRBV6-1 | . | once | TGTGCCAGCAGTGAAATGGGGGGGGGTCAGCCCCAGCATTTT | CASSEMGGGQPQHF
TRBJ1-2 | TRBV4-2 | . | few | TGTGCCAGCAGCCAAGATGGCGGGGGGTATGGCTACACCTTC | CASSQDGGGYGYTF
TRBJ2-3 | TRBV6-2/TRBV6-3 | . | many | TGTGCCAGCACCTGGGGGGGCGCAGATACGCAGTATTTT | CASTWGGADTQYF
TRBJ1-4 | TRBV6-2/TRBV6-3 | TRBD1 | many | TGTGCCAGCAGTCCGCGCGCTCCCGGGACAGGGAATGAAAAACTGTTTTTT | CASSPRAPGTGNEKLFF
TRBJ2-5 | TRBV5-1 | TRBD2 | many | TGCGCCAGCAGCAAGGAGGCTAGCGGGGGTCAAGAGACCCAGTACTTC | CASSKEASGGQETQYF
TRBJ1-2 | TRBV7-9 | . | . | TGTGCCAGCAGCTTAGCGCTTAACTATGGCTACACCTTC | CASSLALNYGYTF
TRBJ1-2 | TRBV10-1 | TRBD1 | many | TGCGCCAGCAGTGACTTCGGACAGGGTCGGGGCTACACCTTC | CASSDFGQGRGYTF
TRBJ2-7 | TRBV7-2 | TRBD1 | many | TGTGCCAGCAGCTCAGGGGGCGCGACTTCCTACGAGCAGTACTTC | CASSSGGATSYEQYF
TRBJ1-3 | TRBV20-1 | TRBD1 | many | TGCAGTGCTAGAGCCAACAGGGGGGCTTTGCGAAACACCATATATTTT | CSARANRGALRNTIYF
TRBJ2-3 | TRBV20-1 | TRBD2 | many | TGCAGTGCTAGGGGACTAGCGGGAGAATCTGCGTATTTT | CSARGLAGESAYF
TRBJ1-5 | TRBV7-9 | . | many | TGTGCCAGCAGTAACACGGGGGTTCAGCCCCAGCATTTT | CASSNTGVQPQHF
TRBJ2-7 | TRBV5-5 | . | many | TGTGCCAGCAGCTTGGAGGGGAAATCCCTCTACGAGCAGTACTTC | CASSLEGKSLYEQYF